This T cell receptor (beta chain) was obtained from a study of T cell changes during pregnancy in multiple sclerosis. TCRdb's table, derived via immunoSEQ multiplex PCR, lists solely in-frame clones and lacks some. The repertoire holds under 40,000 clones, with about nine tenths as singletons. Germline V gene lookup returns CDR1 LNHNV and CDR2 YYDKDF (reference sequence). Trimming removed 5 bases at V and 0 bases at J, with 23 bases between. The CDR3 totals 18 residues. This clonotype was sampled from a female donor with multiple sclerosis, enrolled in a pregnancy study. The source was CD8+ T cells from peripheral blood mononuclear cells, collected in the first trimester of pregnancy. The chain recombines TRBV15 with TRBJ2-7, with D possibly TRBD2 on 5 matching bases. The CDR3 bases are TGTGCCACCAGCCCTAGACCCCGAGCGGAGAGGGTCTCCTACGAGCAGTACTTC. Encoded protein: CATSPRPRAERVSYEQYF.